A selection of T cell receptor beta chains follows, all from one sample in a study of blood T cell repertoires in COVID-19. Repertoires were generated with immunoSEQ multiplex PCR, while TCRdb's copy carries only in-frame clones and drops some. This table holds around 80,000 clones, about nine tenths found once. Sequencing used peripheral blood. These receptor sequences come from a human donor in a cohort sampled during active COVID-19. The conserved cysteine and the conserved F or W are not part of the CDR3 here.

V gene | CDR3 length | CDR3 protein
TRBV5-5 | 13 | ASSASGQYTGELF
TRBV3-1/TRBV3-2 | 12 | ASSQPGRTDTQY
TRBV27 | 12 | ASSSSWPGSPLH
TRBV9 | 11 | ASSPRDSYEQY
TRBV6-5 | 13 | ASSITDRGNYGYT
TRBV20-1 | 11 | SASLVSRETQY
TRBV11-2 | 16 | ASSRGTGGASFNTEAF
TRBV5-4 | 11 | ASSLAGSYGYT
TRBV9 | 12 | ASSVDRDSYGYT
TRBV19 | 11 | ASRSSRAYEQY
TRBV10-2 | 14 | ASRPTSGGSVGELF
TRBV7-6 | 13 | ASGRAGRSYNEQF
TRBV5-5 | 12 | ASSLDPQTDTQY
TRBV2 | 11 | ASSEVRGYGYT
TRBV19 | 14 | ASSIRGGTSTDTQY
TRBV21-1 | 12 | ASSTLWNTGELF